The 2 T cell receptor beta chains reported below all come from one sample, sequenced in a study of OX40 agonist ivuxolimab in advanced cancers. The table came from immunoSEQ multiplex PCR; TCRdb's copy has only in-frame clones and leaves some out. The sample contains tens of thousands of clones, roughly 87% of which appear only once. The source was CD4+ or CD8+ T cells sorted from blood, collected in a trial of the OX40 agonist ivuxolimab. The origin of the receptors is an adult with an advanced solid tumor such as melanoma, head and neck, liver or kidney cancer.

The chain joins TRBV5-8 to TRBJ1-3, with D hard to call. In germline, CDR1 is SGHTS, CDR2 YDEGEE. Trimming cost V 3 bases and J 0 bases, with 16 bases left between them. This CDR3 has 17 amino acids. The DNA of the CDR3 is TGTGCCAGCAGCTGGGAGAAGAGCCTAGTCTCTGGAAACACCATATATTTT. It codes for CASSWEKSLVSGNTIYF.

This clone showed up just once. The chain has TRBV5-4 and TRBJ2-2; tentative D call: TRBD2 (6 bases). Trimming stripped 1 base from V and 5 bases from J, with 9 bases between. The CDR3 sequence is 14 residues long. Germline values: CDR1 SGHNT, CDR2 YYREEE (reference sequence). The CDR3 nucleotides are TGTGCCAGCAGCTTGCGGGAGAGGACCGGGGAGCTGTTTTTT. Translated: CASSLRERTGELFF. The entire variable domain, with the rest obtained from reference TRBV5-4 and TRBJ2-2, is as follows: ETGVTQSPTHLIKTRGQQVTLRCSSQSGHNTVSWYQQALGQGPQFIFQYYREEENGRGNFPPRFSGLQFPNYSSELNVNALELDDSALYLCASSLRERTGELFFGEGSRLTVL.